These T cell receptor beta chains were read from a single sample in a study of T cells after posttransplantation cyclophosphamide. TCRdb's copy holds only in-frame clones and misses some; the assay was immunoSEQ multiplex PCR. The sample has tens of thousands of clones; approximately 73% are singletons. The source material was memory CD4+ T cells sorted from PBMCs. The receptors come from a woman aged 55-69 years in good health, CMV-negative, and a related stem cell transplant donor. Each CDR3 is given with its conserved first and last residue. The order of the fields is V gene, J gene, D gene, CDR3 length, clone size, CDR3 DNA, CDR3 protein. D genes are given only for firm matches. Clone size is not always given. Where it is, it says once, few, many or a class for expanded clones.

V: TRBV6-5; J: TRBJ1-6; D: TRBD1; length: 14; size: -; DNA: TGTGCCAGCAGTCAGACAGGGGATAATTCACCCCTCCACTTT; CDR3: CASSQTGDNSPLHF
V: TRBV2; J: TRBJ2-3; D: -; length: 11; size: -; DNA: TGTGCCAGGACAAGCACAGATACGCAGTATTTT; CDR3: CARTSTDTQYF
V: TRBV6-1; J: TRBJ1-5; D: -; length: 16; size: -; DNA: TGTGCCAGCAGTGAATGGGCAGTTTATAGCAATCAGCCCCAGCATTTT; CDR3: CASSEWAVYSNQPQHF
V: TRBV11-2; J: TRBJ2-1; D: TRBD2; length: 13; size: -; DNA: TGTGCCAGCAGCTTTGAGCGGGAGTATGAGCAGTTCTTC; CDR3: CASSFEREYEQFF
V: TRBV13; J: TRBJ2-3; D: -; length: 14; size: -; DNA: TGTGCCAGCAGCTTATACAGGAGCACAGATACGCAGTATTTT; CDR3: CASSLYRSTDTQYF
V: TRBV18; J: TRBJ2-5; D: -; length: 13; size: few; DNA: TGTGCCAGCTCACTCCGAGGCCAAGAGACCCAGTACTTC; CDR3: CASSLRGQETQYF
V: TRBV5-1; J: TRBJ2-2; D: -; length: 15; size: -; DNA: TGCGCCAGCAGGCCAGGGGCCCCGTACCCCGGGGAGCTGTTTTTT; CDR3: CASRPGAPYPGELFF
V: TRBV7-2; J: TRBJ2-7; D: TRBD1; length: 15; size: -; DNA: TGTGCCAGCAGCCAGGGGGCAGGGGCTCTGGACGAGCAGTACTTC; CDR3: CASSQGAGALDEQYF
V: TRBV19; J: TRBJ1-4; D: -; length: 18; size: few; DNA: TGTGCCAGTAGTATGTTTACCTGGACTCTCGGGACTAATGAAAAACTGTTTTTT; CDR3: CASSMFTWTLGTNEKLFF
V: TRBV7-3; J: TRBJ1-1; D: TRBD1; length: 13; size: -; DNA: TGTGCCAGCAGCTTGACAGGGCTTACTGAAGCTTTCTTT; CDR3: CASSLTGLTEAFF
V: TRBV28; J: TRBJ1-2; D: TRBD1; length: 14; size: few; DNA: TGTGCCAGCAGCCCGGGGACAGCCGGCTATGGCTACACCTTC; CDR3: CASSPGTAGYGYTF
V: TRBV6-6; J: TRBJ2-2; D: -; length: 15; size: -; DNA: TGTGCCAGCAGTTACGTCAGGAAGGGAGCCGGGGAGCTGTTTTTT; CDR3: CASSYVRKGAGELFF
V: TRBV9; J: TRBJ2-3; D: -; length: 15; size: few; DNA: TGTGCCAGCAGCGTAGAGCAGGGTGTCGCAGATACGCAGTATTTT; CDR3: CASSVEQGVADTQYF
V: TRBV5-1; J: TRBJ2-7; D: TRBD1; length: 14; size: once; DNA: TGCGCCAGCAGCATCAGACAGGGGCTAGGCGAGCAGTACTTC; CDR3: CASSIRQGLGEQYF
V: TRBV28; J: TRBJ2-7; D: -; length: 14; size: -; DNA: TGTGCCAGCAGGGCCTTTGGCAAGTCTGGCGAGCAGTACTTC; CDR3: CASRAFGKSGEQYF
V: TRBV28; J: TRBJ2-7; D: TRBD1; length: 15; size: once; DNA: TGTGCCAGCAGTCACAGGGGAAGGGCATCCTACGAGCAGTACTTC; CDR3: CASSHRGRASYEQYF
V: TRBV28; J: TRBJ1-5; D: TRBD1; length: 12; size: -; DNA: TGTGCCAGTCGACAGGGGAATCAGCCCCAGCATTTT; CDR3: CASRQGNQPQHF
V: TRBV6-1; J: TRBJ1-5; D: -; length: 14; size: -; DNA: TGTGCCAGCAGAGAGGCCAGATGGGATCAGCCCCAGCATTTT; CDR3: CASREARWDQPQHF
V: TRBV29-1; J: TRBJ1-1; D: -; length: 13; size: -; DNA: TGCAGCGCCGGAGACGGCCGTGGGACTGAAGCTTTCTTT; CDR3: CSAGDGRGTEAFF
V: TRBV19; J: TRBJ1-1; D: TRBD1; length: 16; size: -; DNA: TGTGCCAGTAGTACTGGGACAGGGAGAGGAAGGACTGAAGCTTTCTTT; CDR3: CASSTGTGRGRTEAFF
V: TRBV5-5; J: TRBJ1-2; D: -; length: 13; size: -; DNA: TGTGCCAGCAGCCCTCAAGGGGGAAGGGGCTACACCTTC; CDR3: CASSPQGGRGYTF
V: TRBV18; J: TRBJ2-5; D: TRBD2; length: 14; size: few; DNA: TGTGCCAGCTCACCACGGACTAGCGCCGAGACCCAGTACTTC; CDR3: CASSPRTSAETQYF
V: TRBV10-1; J: TRBJ2-1; D: TRBD2; length: 14; size: -; DNA: TGCGCCAGCAGTGAAAGCGGGGGGCCCAGAGAGCAGTTCTTC; CDR3: CASSESGGPREQFF
V: TRBV18; J: TRBJ1-4; D: -; length: 15; size: -; DNA: TGTGCCAGCTCGACAGGAACGACAACTAATGAAAAACTGTTTTTT; CDR3: CASSTGTTTNEKLFF
V: TRBV7-9; J: TRBJ1-4; D: -; length: 15; size: -; DNA: TGTGCCAGTCAGTCTACGGGAGGGGTGAATGAAAAACTGTTTTTT; CDR3: CASQSTGGVNEKLFF
V: TRBV11-2; J: TRBJ1-2; D: TRBD1; length: 15; size: -; DNA: TGTGCCAGCAGCTTAGAGAGCGCAGGGACAGGTGGCTACACCTTC; CDR3: CASSLESAGTGGYTF
V: TRBV9; J: TRBJ1-2; D: -; length: 16; size: once; DNA: TGTGCCAGCAGCCAACAGGGAACCTCTTTATGGTATGGCTACACCTTC; CDR3: CASSQQGTSLWYGYTF
V: TRBV13; J: TRBJ2-1; D: -; length: 13; size: -; DNA: TGTGCCAGCTCCGGGAAGCCACACCATGAGCAGTTCTTC; CDR3: CASSGKPHHEQFF
V: TRBV4-2; J: TRBJ2-1; D: -; length: 16; size: -; DNA: TGTGCCAGCAGCCCGTCCCCGGGACTCACCTACAATGAGCAGTTCTTC; CDR3: CASSPSPGLTYNEQFF
V: TRBV28; J: TRBJ1-6; D: -; length: 15; size: -; DNA: TGTGCCAGCAGTCCCACAGGGTCCTATAATTCACCCCTCCACTTT; CDR3: CASSPTGSYNSPLHF
V: TRBV5-6; J: TRBJ2-7; D: -; length: 15; size: -; DNA: TGTGCCAGCAGCTTGGGTAGGGGAGGCTCCTACGAGCAGTACTTC; CDR3: CASSLGRGGSYEQYF
V: TRBV28; J: TRBJ1-1; D: -; length: 15; size: few; DNA: TGTGCCAGCAGTGATCCAGGAGGTCCCGGCACTGAAGCTTTCTTT; CDR3: CASSDPGGPGTEAFF
V: TRBV7-8; J: TRBJ1-2; D: TRBD1; length: 14; size: -; DNA: TGTGCCAGCAGCCCCCTCAGCAGGGGGTTTGGCTACACCTTC; CDR3: CASSPLSRGFGYTF
V: TRBV7-2; J: TRBJ1-2; D: -; length: 15; size: -; DNA: TGTGCCAGCAGCAAGGGAGTCGGTATTAACTATGGCTACACCTTC; CDR3: CASSKGVGINYGYTF
V: TRBV5-6; J: TRBJ1-6; D: -; length: 16; size: -; DNA: TGTGCCAGCAGCTTGGACAGGGAATCGTTCAATTCACCCCTCCACTTT; CDR3: CASSLDRESFNSPLHF
V: TRBV28; J: TRBJ2-7; D: TRBD1; length: 13; size: -; DNA: TGTGCCACCATAGAGACAGGGGCCTACGAGCAGTACTTC; CDR3: CATIETGAYEQYF
V: TRBV18; J: TRBJ1-2; D: TRBD1; length: 13; size: -; DNA: TGTGCCACCACACCGGGACAGAATTATGGCTACACCTTC; CDR3: CATTPGQNYGYTF
V: TRBV18; J: TRBJ1-2; D: -; length: 15; size: few; DNA: TGTGCCAGCTCACCAGCAGACCGGGTGGGCTATGGCTACACCTTC; CDR3: CASSPADRVGYGYTF
V: TRBV30; J: TRBJ1-5; D: -; length: 13; size: -; DNA: TGTGCCTGGAACAGGGAGAGGGATCAGCCCCAGCATTTT; CDR3: CAWNRERDQPQHF
V: TRBV5-1; J: TRBJ2-3; D: TRBD2; length: 17; size: -; DNA: TGCGCCAGCAGCTTGGTCCCCACGGGGGGGGCCGGGGATACGCAGTATTTT; CDR3: CASSLVPTGGAGDTQYF
V: TRBV18; J: TRBJ2-5; D: -; length: 15; size: -; DNA: TGTGCCAGCTCACCACCGCAGGGTTTGGAAGAGACCCAGTACTTC; CDR3: CASSPPQGLEETQYF
V: TRBV5-4; J: TRBJ2-1; D: TRBD2; length: 16; size: -; DNA: TGTGCCAGCAGACGTAGCGGGAGCGGGGGGTACAATGAGCAGTTCTTC; CDR3: CASRRSGSGGYNEQFF
V: TRBV6-5; J: TRBJ1-1; D: TRBD1; length: 13; size: -; DNA: TGTGCCAGCAGGCGAGGGACAGGCACTGAAGCTTTCTTT; CDR3: CASRRGTGTEAFF
V: TRBV4-1; J: TRBJ1-5; D: -; length: 18; size: -; DNA: TGCGCCAGCAGCCCTGGTTTTGGAGGGTTATTGGGGAATCAGCCCCAGCATTTT; CDR3: CASSPGFGGLLGNQPQHF
V: TRBV6-5; J: TRBJ2-1; D: TRBD2; length: 15; size: -; DNA: TGTGCCAGCAGAACGGGACTAGCGGCCTACAATGAGCAGTTCTTC; CDR3: CASRTGLAAYNEQFF
V: TRBV18; J: TRBJ2-1; D: -; length: 14; size: -; DNA: TGTGCCAGCTCACTAGACAGTTCCTACAATGAGCAGTTCTTC; CDR3: CASSLDSSYNEQFF
V: TRBV19; J: TRBJ2-7; D: -; length: 13; size: -; DNA: TGTGCCAGTAAACGAGGACAAGGCTACGAGCAGTACTTC; CDR3: CASKRGQGYEQYF
V: TRBV9; J: TRBJ2-7; D: TRBD1; length: 12; size: -; DNA: TGTGCCAGCAGCGACGGACAGGGCCAGCAGTACTTC; CDR3: CASSDGQGQQYF
V: TRBV6-4; J: TRBJ2-1; D: TRBD1; length: 15; size: -; DNA: TGTGCCAGCAGCGCCTCCGGACAGGGGTTGGGTGAGCAGTTCTTC; CDR3: CASSASGQGLGEQFF
V: TRBV5-1; J: TRBJ2-1; D: TRBD2; length: 15; size: -; DNA: TGCGCCAGCAGCAATAGCGGGAACGCCTACAATGAGCAGTTCTTC; CDR3: CASSNSGNAYNEQFF
V: TRBV11-2; J: TRBJ2-7; D: -; length: 13; size: -; DNA: TGTGCCAGCAGCTTAGGCAGGGGCCACGAGCAGTACTTC; CDR3: CASSLGRGHEQYF
V: TRBV11-3; J: TRBJ2-2; D: -; length: 16; size: -; DNA: TGTGCCAGCAGCTCCTTCGGGGGAGCGAACACCGGGGAGCTGTTTTTT; CDR3: CASSSFGGANTGELFF
V: TRBV29-1; J: TRBJ1-1; D: TRBD1; length: 15; size: -; DNA: TGCAGCGTTGCGGCGCAGGGGGCAGGGGGCACTGAAGCTTTCTTT; CDR3: CSVAAQGAGGTEAFF
V: TRBV27; J: TRBJ2-3; D: -; length: 14; size: -; DNA: TGTGCCAGCAGTGCAACCCGAGAAGCGGATACGCAGTATTTT; CDR3: CASSATREADTQYF
V: TRBV28; J: TRBJ2-5; D: -; length: 13; size: -; DNA: TGTGCCATTAAACACCGGGAGAAAGAGACCCAGTACTTC; CDR3: CAIKHREKETQYF
V: TRBV6-5; J: TRBJ1-1; D: -; length: 15; size: -; DNA: TGTGCCAGCAACCCACGCCTCAGGGTGAACACTGAAGCTTTCTTT; CDR3: CASNPRLRVNTEAFF
V: TRBV2; J: TRBJ1-5; D: -; length: 14; size: -; DNA: TGTGCCAGCAGTGAACAGGGAAGCAATCAGCCCCAGCATTTT; CDR3: CASSEQGSNQPQHF
V: TRBV2; J: TRBJ1-5; D: -; length: 12; size: -; DNA: TGTGCCAGCCAGGGTGGCAATCAGCCCCAGCATTTT; CDR3: CASQGGNQPQHF
V: TRBV2; J: TRBJ2-1; D: -; length: 13; size: -; DNA: TGTGCCAGCAGTCAGGGTCTGGAGAATGAGCAGTTCTTC; CDR3: CASSQGLENEQFF